This T cell receptor (beta chain) was sequenced during a study of identical twins. Study results and caveats: The study found that models underestimated out-of-frame TCR alpha sharing in monozygotic twins.

Trimming took 3 bases from V and 5 from J, leaving 22 bases between them. In germline, CDR1 is MDHEN, CDR2 SYDVKM. This CDR3 is 17 amino acids long. This clonotype has just a few counts. Its matching antigen is unknown. MiXCR, applied by TCRdb to the 5' RACE reads, yields one record per CDR3 protein. In the table there are 450,000 to 500,000 distinct CDR3 sequences, roughly an eighth of which are singletons. This sample was also put to use in a study of yellow fever vaccine responses in identical twins.

Sequencing was carried out using CD4+ T cells sorted from blood. The rearrangement links TRBV28 to TRBJ1-1, with a possible D match to TRBD1 (5 bases). This TCR derives from a woman aged 18-35 years in good health. CDR3 nucleotides: TGTGCCAGCAGTTTCCAGACCCAGCTGGGGGGGAGGACTGAAGCTTTCTTT. It is translated as CASSFQTQLGGRTEAFF.